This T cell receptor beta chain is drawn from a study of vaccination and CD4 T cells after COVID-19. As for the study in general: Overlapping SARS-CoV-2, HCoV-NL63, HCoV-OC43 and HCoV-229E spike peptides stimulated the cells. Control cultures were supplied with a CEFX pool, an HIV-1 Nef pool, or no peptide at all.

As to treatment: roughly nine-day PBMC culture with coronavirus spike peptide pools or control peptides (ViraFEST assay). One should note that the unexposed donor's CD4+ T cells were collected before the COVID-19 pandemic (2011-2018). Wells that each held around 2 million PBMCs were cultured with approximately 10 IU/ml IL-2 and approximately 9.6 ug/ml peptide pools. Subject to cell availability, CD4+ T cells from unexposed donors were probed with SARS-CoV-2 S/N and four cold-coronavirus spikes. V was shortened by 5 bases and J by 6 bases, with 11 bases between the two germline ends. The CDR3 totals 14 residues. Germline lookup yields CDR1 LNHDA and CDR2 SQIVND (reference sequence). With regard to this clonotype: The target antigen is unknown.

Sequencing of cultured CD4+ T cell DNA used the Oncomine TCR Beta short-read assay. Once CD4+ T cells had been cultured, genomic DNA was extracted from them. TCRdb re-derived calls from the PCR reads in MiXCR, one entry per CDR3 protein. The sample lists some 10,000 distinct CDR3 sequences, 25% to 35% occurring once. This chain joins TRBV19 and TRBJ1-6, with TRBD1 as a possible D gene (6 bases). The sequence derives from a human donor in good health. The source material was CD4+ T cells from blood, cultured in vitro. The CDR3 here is CASSSDRSNSPLHF. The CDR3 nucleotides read TGTGCCAGTAGTTCCGACAGGAGTAATTCACCCCTCCACTTT.